The 14 T cell receptor beta chains given below trace back to one sample, sequenced in a study of blood T cells in healthy people across ages. Alongside a J-beta primer mix, a sample-barcoded 5' primer served in a second PCR lasting roughly 6 to 11 cycles. Each CDR3 protein gets one entry after TCRdb re-called the 5' RACE reads with MiXCR. Of around 1.1 million distinct CDR3 sequences in the sample, around two fifths were seen once. Sequencing was carried out using blood. The source is a man between 18 and 35 years old in good health.

Written as DNA, the CDR3 is TGTGCCAGCAGCCGGACAGGCCCTTATAGCAATCAGCCCCAGCATTTT. Translation gives CASSRTGPYSNQPQHF. The gene calls are TRBV2 and TRBJ1-5; 7 bases fit TRBD1. Trimming cost V 6 bases and J 0 bases; bases outside gene matches: 8. The CDR3 sequence is 16 residues long. The germline CDR1 and CDR2 sequences are SNHLY and FYNNEI.

The chain recombines TRBV20-1 with TRBJ1-5; TRBD1 agrees at 8 bases. CDR3 length equals 16 residues. Germline CDR1 reads DFQATT; CDR2 reads SNEGSKA (reference sequence). With 0 bases clipped from V and 0 bases from J, the junction kept 4 bases outside the gene matches. The chain's CDR3 is CSARDPGTGSNQPQHF. The CDR3 nucleotides are TGCAGTGCTAGAGACCCCGGGACAGGTAGCAATCAGCCCCAGCATTTT.

Concerning this clonotype itself: This sequence may be a read error, since a much larger clone differs from it by one base. The chain recombines TRBV7-7 with TRBJ2-5; D not certain. The CDR3 sequence is 13 residues long. Per germline, CDR1 SSHAT and CDR2 FNYEAQ (reference sequence). Here the CDR3 DNA reads TGTGCTAGCAGCTTAGACTTAGTGAATGAGCAGTACTTC. Its protein is CASSLDLVNEQYF.

The genes are TRBV30 and TRBJ2-7, with TRBD2 identical over 8 bases. J lost 0 bases, V lost 4 bases, and 17 bases had no gene match. Germline V lookup: CDR1 GTSNPN, CDR2 SVGIG (reference sequence). This CDR3 region has 18 residues. CDR3 DNA sequence: TGTGCCTGGAATAAGACCCCTAAAGTAGCGGGGATCTCCTACGAGCAGTACTTC. The encoded protein is CAWNKTPKVAGISYEQYF.

Only a few counts were recorded for this clonotype. CDR3 region: CASSSILRFTGAGGYTF. Written as DNA, the CDR3 is TGTGCCAGCAGTTCTATCCTACGATTTACAGGGGCGGGGGGCTACACCTTC. The chain uses TRBV28 and TRBJ1-2, with 7 positions matching TRBD1. The CDR3 is made up of 17 amino acids. V lost 4 bases and J lost 8; bases outside the gene matches: 19. Germline V gene data show CDR1 as MDHEN and CDR2 as SYDVKM.

This chain joins TRBV20-1 and TRBJ1-5, with D unclear. Trimming took off 0 bases at V and 1 base at J, with 28 bases between the two ends. The germline gives CDR1 DFQATT, CDR2 SNEGSKA (reference sequence). The CDR3 contains 21 residues. Here the CDR3 reads CSARDPTVIGPPGGSNQPQHF. CDR3 DNA sequence: TGCAGTGCTAGAGACCCAACAGTAATCGGACCCCCTGGCGGGAGCAATCAGCCCCAGCATTTT.

This clonotype was picked up a small number of times. The V call is TRBV12-3 or TRBV12-4, the J call TRBJ2-3, with D tentatively TRBD2 (6 bases). V dropped 3 bases and J dropped 0 bases, with 10 bases sitting between them. The CDR3 is 15 residues long. In DNA, the CDR3 is TGTGCCAGCAGTTTTGGGGGGAAAAGCACAGATACGCAGTATTTT. Residues: CASSFGGKSTDTQYF.

The gene calls are TRBV4-3 and TRBJ1-4; D is ambiguous. The V gene's germline CDR1 is LGHNA and CDR2 YSLEER. This CDR3 spans 17 amino acids. Trimming left V 0 bases short and J 7 bases short, with 18 bases between. The CDR3 reads CASSQDVAVGRAEKLFF. Written as DNA, the CDR3 is TGCGCCAGCAGCCAAGATGTGGCGGTTGGAAGGGCTGAAAAACTGTTTTTT.

This clonotype was found a few times. The chain uses TRBV5-1 and TRBJ2-1, with TRBD1 matching 10 bases. J gave up 8 bases and V 0 bases, and 8 bases lay outside the gene matches. CDR1 is SGHRS, CDR2 YFSETQ, per germline. The CDR3 length is 16 residues. Written as DNA, the CDR3 is TGCGCCAGCAGCTTGGGACAGGGGGCAATTTTAGATGAGCAGTTCTTC. Translated: CASSLGQGAILDEQFF.

This clonotype was seen ten or more times. V is TRBV6-2 or TRBV6-3 and J is TRBJ2-1, with TRBD1 identical over 7 bases. The CDR3 has 16 amino acids. The trim removed 0 bases at V and 7 bases at J, leaving 9 bases unmatched. Germline V gives CDR1 MNHEY, CDR2 SVGEGT. The CDR3 protein is CASSYSRQGVGNEQFF. The CDR3 nucleotides are TGTGCCAGCAGTTACTCGCGGCAGGGGGTAGGAAATGAGCAGTTCTTC.

This chain uses TRBV7-2 with TRBJ1-1; TRBD1 is a possible D gene (5 bases). Germline V CDR1 and CDR2: SGHTA, FQGNSA. The ends were cut back, 8 bases at V and 1 base at J, with 14 bases in the middle. This CDR3 is 14 amino acids long. Here the CDR3 reads CASRRGGSNTEAFF. In DNA, the CDR3 is TGTGCCAGCCGACGCGGGGGGTCGAACACTGAAGCTTTCTTT. Full variable domain (outside the CDR3, taken from reference TRBV7-2 and TRBJ1-1): GAGVSQSPSNKVTEKGKDVELRCDPISGHTALYWYRQSLGQGLEFLIYFQGNSAPDKSGLPSDRFSAERTGGSVSTLTIQRTQQEDSAVYLCASRRGGSNTEAFFGQGTRLTVV.

As to this clonotype: This may be a read error, as it is one base from a much larger clone. This sequence joins TRBV25-1 and TRBJ2-7; tentative D call: TRBD1 (6 bases). The CDR3 runs 14 residues. CDR1 and CDR2 from the germline V gene are MGHDK and SYGVNS. V lost 11 bases and J 0 bases, leaving 17 bases between the germline ends. The CDR3 region is CAGATGSSSYEQYF. In nucleotides, the CDR3 is TGTGCCGGCGCCACAGGGTCGAGCTCCTACGAGCAGTACTTC.

In its sample, this clonotype was seen a few times. The V gene is TRBV12-3 or TRBV12-4, the J gene TRBJ2-2; D gene ambiguous. The CDR3 extends over 15 amino acids. V was shortened by 2 bases and J by 0 bases, with 7 bases between the two germline ends. The CDR3 sequence is CASSLQDPNTGELFF. As DNA, the CDR3 is TGTGCCAGCAGTTTACAGGACCCGAACACCGGGGAGCTGTTTTTT.

The rearrangement uses TRBV4-3 and TRBJ1-6; TRBD1 might be the D (6 bases). Trimming removed 0 bases from V and 4 bases from J, with 13 bases in between. Germline V CDR1 and CDR2: LGHNA, YSLEER. CDR3 size: 17 residues. The CDR3: CASSQDRRQGYNSPLHF. The CDR3 DNA sequence: TGCGCCAGCAGCCAAGATCGCAGGCAGGGGTATAATTCACCCCTCCACTTT.